This T cell receptor (beta chain) came from a study of OX40 agonist ivuxolimab in advanced cancers. Some background on the complete study: Ivuxolimab, which targeted the costimulatory receptor OX40 (CD134), was an agonistic, fully human IgG2 monoclonal antibody. Intravenous ivuxolimab was administered to patients every 2 weeks at six dose levels: 0.01, 0.1, 0.3, 1.5, 3 and 10 mg/kg. Among the approximately 54 dose-escalation patients, roughly 20 had hepatocellular carcinoma, approximately 15 melanoma, 9 renal cell carcinoma and 9 head and neck cancer. A male proportion of roughly 80% and a mean age of around 60 years, ranging from roughly 23 to 85, were recorded for the dose-escalation cohort. Prior anti-PD-1, anti-PD-L1 or anti-CTLA-4 therapy was permitted, and checkpoint inhibitors had been received by approximately 39% of dose-escalation patients. Partial responses were achieved by three dose-escalation patients, of whom one had hepatocellular carcinoma and two had cutaneous melanoma. Peripheral TCRbeta sequencing was intended to test whether TCR sequence diversity was altered and clonal T-cell expansion was caused by ivuxolimab. The paper covers the monotherapy dose-escalation part of the phase I ivuxolimab trial, which included N of about 51 patients.

Results and caveats for the whole study, not just this receptor: At doses from 0.1 to 3.0 mg/kg, clonal expansion was seen in both CD4+ and CD8+ blood T cells between baseline and week 6. In the 0.1-3.0 mg/kg groups, partial responders had among the lowest normalized peripheral clonal expansion, particularly in CD8+ T cells. After ivuxolimab, more expanded clones were found on average in CD8+ T cells than in CD4+ T cells. Which antigens the clonally expanded peripheral T cells were specific for was not determined. Low levels of normalized T-cell clonal expansion were also shown by some nonresponding patients.

CDR3 length: 16 amino acids, cysteine to phenylalanine. Of the read, only the CDR3 DNA is kept; its 48 bases are in frame from base 1. Based on the germline V gene, the CDR1 and CDR2 sequences are KGHSH and LQKENI. Trimming removed 2 bases from V and 2 bases from J; the gene matches leave 7 bases unexplained. Remarks on this clone: This clone's antigen is unknown. The record has no base qualities; no much larger clone is one base away.

To sequence the TCRbeta CDR3 region, genomic DNA was isolated from the sorted cells. The immunoSEQ Assay was used to sequence the TCRbeta CDR3 regions. The immuneACCESS repertoire file appears here via TCRdb, limited to in-frame rearrangements. These files lack a portion of the clones; in checked studies, under half of the deficit traces to unresolved V genes, and the cause of the others is not known. A total of 65,000 to 95,000 clones appear in this sample, roughly nine tenths of them only once. The ten most abundant clones make up approximately 2.4% of the sample. Patients with autoimmune disease history or receiving systemic immunosuppression were excluded from the trial. Peripheral blood for TCR sequencing was collected from all dose cohorts at baseline, on cycle 4 day 1, and on cycle 7 day 1. The samples were taken from a phase I, first-in-human, multicenter, open-label dose-escalation trial of ivuxolimab. Adults with locally advanced or metastatic head and neck squamous cell, hepatocellular, melanoma or renal cell carcinoma were enrolled in the trial. Before TCR sequencing, CD4+ and CD8+ T cells were separately sorted from peripheral blood.

The sample consisted of CD4+ or CD8+ T cells sorted from blood, taken in a trial of the OX40 agonist ivuxolimab. The rearranged chain carries TRBV18 and TRBJ2-5; 8 bases in the junction line up with TRBD1. This TCR was recovered from an adult with an advanced solid tumor such as melanoma, head and neck, liver or kidney cancer. The DNA sequence is given as TGTGCCAGCTCACCAACAGGGGGAACACTACAAGAGACCCAGTACTTC. It codes for CASSPTGGTLQETQYF.